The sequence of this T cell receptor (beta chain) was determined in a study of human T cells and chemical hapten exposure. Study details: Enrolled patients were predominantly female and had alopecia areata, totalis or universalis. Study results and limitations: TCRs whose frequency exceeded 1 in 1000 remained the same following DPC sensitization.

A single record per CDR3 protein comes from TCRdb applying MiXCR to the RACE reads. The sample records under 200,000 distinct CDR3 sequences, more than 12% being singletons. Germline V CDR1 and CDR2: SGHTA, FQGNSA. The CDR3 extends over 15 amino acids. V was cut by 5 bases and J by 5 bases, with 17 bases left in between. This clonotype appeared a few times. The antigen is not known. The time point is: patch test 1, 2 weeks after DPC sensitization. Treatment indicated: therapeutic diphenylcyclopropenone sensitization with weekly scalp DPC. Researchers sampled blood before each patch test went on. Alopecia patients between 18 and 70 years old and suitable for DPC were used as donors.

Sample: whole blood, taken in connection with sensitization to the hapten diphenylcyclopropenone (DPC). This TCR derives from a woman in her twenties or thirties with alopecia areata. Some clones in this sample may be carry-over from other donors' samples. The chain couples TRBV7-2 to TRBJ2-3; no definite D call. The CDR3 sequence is CASSPSPGFIDTQYF. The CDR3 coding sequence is TGTGCCAGCAGCCCTAGTCCCGGGTTCATAGATACGCAGTATTTT.